This TCR beta chain was observed in a study of blood T cell repertoires in COVID-19. The CDR3 contains 14 residues. Germline CDR1 GTSNPN, CDR2 SVGIG (reference sequence). The ends were cut back, 5 bases at V and 1 base at J, with 14 bases in the middle. The table came from immunoSEQ multiplex PCR; TCRdb's copy has only in-frame clones and leaves some out. Of roughly 200,000 clones in the sample, around 84% were seen once. The gene calls are TRBV30 and TRBJ1-1; TRBD1 might be the D (6 bases). The sequencing input was PBMCs or T cells enriched from blood (not recorded which). This clonotype originated in a man between 40 and 49 years old who had recovered from COVID-19. The DNA of the CDR3 is TGTGCCTGGGCCACAGGGAGGGGGAACACTGAAGCTTTCTTT. This sequence encodes CAWATGRGNTEAFF.